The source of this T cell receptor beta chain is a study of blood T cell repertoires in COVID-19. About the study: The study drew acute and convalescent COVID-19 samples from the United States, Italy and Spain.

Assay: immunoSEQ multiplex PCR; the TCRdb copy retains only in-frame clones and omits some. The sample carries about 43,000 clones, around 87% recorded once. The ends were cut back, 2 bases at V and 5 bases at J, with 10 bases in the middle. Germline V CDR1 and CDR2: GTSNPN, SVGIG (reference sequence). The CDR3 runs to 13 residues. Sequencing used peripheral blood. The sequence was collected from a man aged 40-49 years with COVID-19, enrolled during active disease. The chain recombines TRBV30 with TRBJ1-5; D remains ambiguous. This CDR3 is CAWSPTGDQPQHF. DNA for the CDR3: TGTGCCTGGAGTCCGACGGGAGATCAGCCCCAGCATTTT.